This T cell receptor beta chain is drawn from a study of CD8 T cells in Susac syndrome (dated by TCRdb to the late 2010s). General notes on the study: Repertoire sequencing was used to test whether CD8+ T cell activation and differentiation in Susac syndrome was antigen driven. The paper's findings and limits, for the study overall: The number of individuals in the TCR sequencing and HLA analysis was recognized as being relatively small.

On this clonotype itself: This clone's antigen is unknown. No qualities accompany the bases; no much larger clone lies one base away.

High-throughput TCR beta sequencing profiled peripheral blood CD8+ and CD4+ T cells from healthy donors, Susac syndrome patients and multiple sclerosis patients. The healthy donors served as controls matched for age and sex. CD8+ TEMRA cells were enriched by FACS, while bulk CD8+ and CD4+ T cells were purified by magnetic negative isolation. Blood was drawn into EDTA tubes, processed within 24 hours, and PBMCs were isolated by density gradient centrifugation. PBMCs intended for TCR sequencing were cryopreserved in liquid nitrogen and were subsequently thawed in a 37 degrees C water bath. Purity of sorted or isolated CD4+, CD8+ and CD8+ TEMRA cells was at least 90%. RNA was extracted using the RNeasy kit, and about 0.45 to 1 microgram was reverse transcribed with random hexamers. TCR beta CDR3 regions were amplified with the immunoSEQ multiplex PCR assay covering 54 Vbeta and 13 Jbeta segments. PCR amplification bias was corrected using a synthetic template baseline for primer optimization and computational correction. The paper's data handling went like this. Reads were annotated to V, D and J genes per IMGT and analyzed with immunoSEQ Analyzer, keeping only productive sequences. Clonality was computed as one minus Shannon entropy normalized by log2 of the number of productive unique sequences. For each patient and control, public and private clones were evaluated within the 100 most prevalent clones. Susac-specific clones were defined as absent from healthy and MS cohorts, approximately 1,000 published viral clones and other ImmuneACCESS disease sequences. TCRdb passed the public sequencing reads through fastp at Q25 and MiXCR, retaining productive beta sequences. All rows with the same CDR3 protein become a single entry with the most common DNA and genes. The V and J calls follow TCRdb's processing rather than the paper's. Recorded for this sample are 120,000 to 150,000 distinct CDR3 sequences; approximately 94% of them occurred a single time. Around 0.08% of the sample goes to the ten largest clones.

This TCR derives from a human donor in good health. Material: CD4+ T cells from PBMCs.

The bases are TGTGCCAGTAGGGAGGGACTAGCGAGTAGTTTCGGCACCGGGGAGCTGTTTTTT. This yields the protein CASREGLASSFGTGELFF. The chain is encoded by TRBV19 joined to TRBJ2-2; 10 central bases correspond to TRBD2. Counted from cysteine to phenylalanine, this CDR3 has 18 amino acids. Of the read, only the CDR3 DNA is kept; its 54 bases are in frame from base 1. CDR1 LNHDA and CDR2 SQIVND are derived from the germline V gene (reference sequence). Clipping removes 6 bases from V and 4 bases from J, with 14 as the unmatched junction base count. Beyond the CDR3, the reference TRBV19 and TRBJ2-2 genes provide the residues; the full variable domain reads: DGGITQSPKYLFRKEGQNVTLSCEQNLNHDAMYWYRQDPGQGLRLIYYSQIVNDFQKGDIAEGYSVSREKKESFPLTVTSAQKNPTAFYLCASREGLASSFGTGELFFGEGSRLTVL.